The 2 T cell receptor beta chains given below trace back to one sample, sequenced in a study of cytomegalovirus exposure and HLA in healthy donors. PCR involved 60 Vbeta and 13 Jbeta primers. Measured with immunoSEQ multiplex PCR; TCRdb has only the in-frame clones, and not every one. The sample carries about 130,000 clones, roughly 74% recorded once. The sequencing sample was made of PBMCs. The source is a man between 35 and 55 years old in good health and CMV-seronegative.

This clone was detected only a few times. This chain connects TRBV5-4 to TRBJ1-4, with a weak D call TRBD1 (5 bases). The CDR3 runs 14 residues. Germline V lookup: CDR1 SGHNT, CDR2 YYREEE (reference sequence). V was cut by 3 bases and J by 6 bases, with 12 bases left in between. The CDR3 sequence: CASSSGGTDEKLFF. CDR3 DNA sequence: TGTGCCAGCAGCTCCGGAGGGACCGATGAAAAACTGTTTTTT.

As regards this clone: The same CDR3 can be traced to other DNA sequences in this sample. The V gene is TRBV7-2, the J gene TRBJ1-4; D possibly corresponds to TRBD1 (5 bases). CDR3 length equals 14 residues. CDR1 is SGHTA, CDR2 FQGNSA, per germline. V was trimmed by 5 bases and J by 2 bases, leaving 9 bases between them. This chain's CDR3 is CASSLRQTNEKLFF. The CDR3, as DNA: TGTGCCAGCAGCCTACGACAGACTAATGAAAAACTGTTTTTT.